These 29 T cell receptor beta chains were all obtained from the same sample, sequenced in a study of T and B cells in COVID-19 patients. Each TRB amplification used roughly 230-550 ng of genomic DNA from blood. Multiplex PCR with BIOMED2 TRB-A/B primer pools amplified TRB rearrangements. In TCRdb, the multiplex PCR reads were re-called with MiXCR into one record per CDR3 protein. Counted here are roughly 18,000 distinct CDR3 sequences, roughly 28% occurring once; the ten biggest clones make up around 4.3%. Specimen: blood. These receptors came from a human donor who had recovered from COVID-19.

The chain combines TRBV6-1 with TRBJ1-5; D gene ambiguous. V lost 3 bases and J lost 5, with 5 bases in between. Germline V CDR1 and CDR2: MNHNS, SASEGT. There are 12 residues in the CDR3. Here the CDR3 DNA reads TGTGCCAGCAGTGACTTATATCAGCCCCAGCATTTT. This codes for CASSDLYQPQHF.

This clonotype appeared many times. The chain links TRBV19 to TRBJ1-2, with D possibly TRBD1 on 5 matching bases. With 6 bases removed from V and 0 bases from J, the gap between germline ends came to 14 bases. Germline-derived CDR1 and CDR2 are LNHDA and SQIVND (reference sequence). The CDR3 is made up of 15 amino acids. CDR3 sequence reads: CASSLTVLANYGYTF. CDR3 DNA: TGTGCCAGTAGCCTGACAGTCCTAGCTAACTATGGCTACACCTTC.

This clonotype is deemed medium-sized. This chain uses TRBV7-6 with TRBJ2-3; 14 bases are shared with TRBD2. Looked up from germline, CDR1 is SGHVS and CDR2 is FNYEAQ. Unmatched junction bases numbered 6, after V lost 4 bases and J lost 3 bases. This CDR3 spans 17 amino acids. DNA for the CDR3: TGTGCCAGCAGCTCGACTAGCGGGAGGGCGGGTACAGATACGCAGTATTTT. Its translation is CASSSTSGRAGTDTQYF.

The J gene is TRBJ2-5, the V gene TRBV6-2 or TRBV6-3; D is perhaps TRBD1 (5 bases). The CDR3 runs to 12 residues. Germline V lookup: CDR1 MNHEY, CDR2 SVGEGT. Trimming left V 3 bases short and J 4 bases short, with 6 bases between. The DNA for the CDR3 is TGTGCCAGCAGTTATCAGGGAGAGACCCAGTACTTC. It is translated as CASSYQGETQYF.

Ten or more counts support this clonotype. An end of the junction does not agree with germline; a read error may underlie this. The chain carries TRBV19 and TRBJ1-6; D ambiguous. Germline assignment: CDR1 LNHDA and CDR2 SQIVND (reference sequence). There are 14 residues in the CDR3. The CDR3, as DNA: TGTGCCAGTAGTATCGAAATGGGTAATTCACCCATCCACTTT. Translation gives CASSIEMGNSPIHF.

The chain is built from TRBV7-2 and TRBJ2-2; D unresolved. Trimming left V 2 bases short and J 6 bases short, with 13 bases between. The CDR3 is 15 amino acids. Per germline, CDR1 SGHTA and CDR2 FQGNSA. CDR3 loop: CASSLSFRLPGELFF. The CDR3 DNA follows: TGTGCCAGCAGCTTATCTTTTCGATTGCCCGGGGAGCTGTTTTTT.

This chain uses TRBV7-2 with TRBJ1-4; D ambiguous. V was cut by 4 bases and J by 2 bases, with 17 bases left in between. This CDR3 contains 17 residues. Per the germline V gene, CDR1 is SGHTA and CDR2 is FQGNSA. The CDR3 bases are TGTGCCAGCAGCTCACCGAGGAGGGTGGTGACTAATGAAAAACTGTTTTTT. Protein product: CASSSPRRVVTNEKLFF.

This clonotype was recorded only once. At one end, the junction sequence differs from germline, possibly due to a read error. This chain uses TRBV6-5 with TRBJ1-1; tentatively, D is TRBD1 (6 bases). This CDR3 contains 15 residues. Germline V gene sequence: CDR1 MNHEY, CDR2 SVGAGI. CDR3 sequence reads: CAISDRGRANTEAFF. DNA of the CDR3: TGTGCCATCAGTGATAGGGGGAGGGCGAACACTGAAGCTTTCTTT.

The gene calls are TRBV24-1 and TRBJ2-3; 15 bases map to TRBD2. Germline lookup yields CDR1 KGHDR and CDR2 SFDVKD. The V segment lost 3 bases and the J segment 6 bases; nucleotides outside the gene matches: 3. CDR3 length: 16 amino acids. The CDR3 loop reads CATSDGLAGGADTQYF. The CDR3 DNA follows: TGTGCCACCAGTGATGGACTAGCGGGGGGGGCCGATACGCAGTATTTT.

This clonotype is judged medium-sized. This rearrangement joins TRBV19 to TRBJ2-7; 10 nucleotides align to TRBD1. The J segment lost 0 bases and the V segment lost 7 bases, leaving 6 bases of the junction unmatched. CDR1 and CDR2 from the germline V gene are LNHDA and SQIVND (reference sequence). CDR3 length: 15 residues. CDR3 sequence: CASTWGQGSSYEQYF. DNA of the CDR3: TGTGCCAGTACCTGGGGACAGGGGAGCTCCTACGAGCAGTACTTC.

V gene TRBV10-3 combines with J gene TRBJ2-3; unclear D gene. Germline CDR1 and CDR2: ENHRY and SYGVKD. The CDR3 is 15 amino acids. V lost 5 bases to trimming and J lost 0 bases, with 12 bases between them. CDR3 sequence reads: CAISLSNFSTDTQYF. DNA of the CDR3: TGTGCCATCAGTCTTTCAAATTTCAGCACAGATACGCAGTATTTT.

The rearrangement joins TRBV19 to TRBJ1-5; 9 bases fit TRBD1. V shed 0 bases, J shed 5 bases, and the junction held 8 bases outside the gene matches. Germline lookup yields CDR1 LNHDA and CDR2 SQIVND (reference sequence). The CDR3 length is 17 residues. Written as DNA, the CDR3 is TGTGCCAGTAGTATAGATTCCGGACAGGGGAGAGATCAGCCCCAGCATTTT. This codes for CASSIDSGQGRDQPQHF.

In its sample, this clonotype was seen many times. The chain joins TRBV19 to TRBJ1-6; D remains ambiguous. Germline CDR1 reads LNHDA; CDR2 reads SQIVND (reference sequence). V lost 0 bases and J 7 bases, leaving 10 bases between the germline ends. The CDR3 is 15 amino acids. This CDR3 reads CASSIDIARNSPLHF. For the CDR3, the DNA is TGTGCCAGTAGTATAGATATTGCCAGGAATTCACCCCTCCACTTT.

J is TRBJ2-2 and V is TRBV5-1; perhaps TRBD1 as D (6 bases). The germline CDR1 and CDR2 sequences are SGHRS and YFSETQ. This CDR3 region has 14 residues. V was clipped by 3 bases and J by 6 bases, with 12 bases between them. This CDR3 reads CASSSTGSPGELFF. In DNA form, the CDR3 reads TGCGCCAGCAGCTCCACAGGGTCCCCCGGGGAGCTGTTTTTT.

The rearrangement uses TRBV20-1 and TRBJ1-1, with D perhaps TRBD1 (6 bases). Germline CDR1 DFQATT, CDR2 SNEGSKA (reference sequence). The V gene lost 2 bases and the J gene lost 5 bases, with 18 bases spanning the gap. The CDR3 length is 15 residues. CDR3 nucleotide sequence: TGCAGTGCTAGAACCGGCGGAGGGGGGGCGACTGAAGCTTTCTTT. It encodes CSARTGGGGATEAFF.

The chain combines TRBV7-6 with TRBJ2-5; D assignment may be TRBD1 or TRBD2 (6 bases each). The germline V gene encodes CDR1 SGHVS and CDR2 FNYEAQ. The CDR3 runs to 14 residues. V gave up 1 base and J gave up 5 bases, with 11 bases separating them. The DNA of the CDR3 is TGTGCCAGCAGCTTAGGGGGGGCGACGGAGACCCAGTACTTC. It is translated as CASSLGGATETQYF.

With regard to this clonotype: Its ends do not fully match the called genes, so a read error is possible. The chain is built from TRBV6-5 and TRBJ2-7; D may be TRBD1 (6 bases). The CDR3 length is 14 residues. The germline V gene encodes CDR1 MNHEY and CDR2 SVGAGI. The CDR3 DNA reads TGTGCCATCAGTGAATGGGACAAAGCCTACGAGCAGTACTTC. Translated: CAISEWDKAYEQYF.

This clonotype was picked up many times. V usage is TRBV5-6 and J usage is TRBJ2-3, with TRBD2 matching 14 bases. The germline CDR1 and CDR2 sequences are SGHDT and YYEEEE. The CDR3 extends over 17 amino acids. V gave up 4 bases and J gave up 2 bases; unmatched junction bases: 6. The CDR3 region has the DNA TGTGCCAGCAGCCAACGACTAGCGGGGGGGATCACAGATACGCAGTATTTT. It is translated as CASSQRLAGGITDTQYF.

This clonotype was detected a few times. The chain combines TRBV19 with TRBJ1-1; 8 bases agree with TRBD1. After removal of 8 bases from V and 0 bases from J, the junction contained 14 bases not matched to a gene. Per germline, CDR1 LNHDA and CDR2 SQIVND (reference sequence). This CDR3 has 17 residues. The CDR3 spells CASGTGGRGLMNTEAFF. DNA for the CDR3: TGTGCCAGTGGGACAGGAGGTAGGGGCCTAATGAACACTGAAGCTTTCTTT.

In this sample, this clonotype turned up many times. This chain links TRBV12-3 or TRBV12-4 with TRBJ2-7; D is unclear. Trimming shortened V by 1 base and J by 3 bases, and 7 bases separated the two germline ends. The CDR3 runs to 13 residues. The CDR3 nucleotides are TGTGCCAGCAGTTTAGGGTATGACTACGAGCAGTACTTC. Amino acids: CASSLGYDYEQYF.

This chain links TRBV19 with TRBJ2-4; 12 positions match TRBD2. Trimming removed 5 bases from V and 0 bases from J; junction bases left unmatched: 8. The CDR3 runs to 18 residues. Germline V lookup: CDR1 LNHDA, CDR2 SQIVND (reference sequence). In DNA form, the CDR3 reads TGTGCCAGTAGTTCTCGACTAGCGGGGGCCAAAGCCAAAAACATTCAGTACTTC. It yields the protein CASSSRLAGAKAKNIQYF.

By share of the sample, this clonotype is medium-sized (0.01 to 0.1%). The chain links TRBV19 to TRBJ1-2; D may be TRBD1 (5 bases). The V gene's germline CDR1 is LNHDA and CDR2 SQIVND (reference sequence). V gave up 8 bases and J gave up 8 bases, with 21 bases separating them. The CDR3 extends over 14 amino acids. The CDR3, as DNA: TGTGCCAGTCAAAGGGGATTAGGGAGGAGAGGCTACACCTTC. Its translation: CASQRGLGRRGYTF. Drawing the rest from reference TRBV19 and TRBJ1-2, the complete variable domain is DGGITQSPKYLFRKEGQNVTLSCEQNLNHDAMYWYRQDPGQGLRLIYYSQIVNDFQKGDIAEGYSVSREKKESFPLTVTSAQKNPTAFYLCASQRGLGRRGYTFGSGTRLTVV.

The CDR3 loop is CASSVTVGSDTQYF. The CDR3 DNA sequence: TGCGCCAGCAGCGTCACAGTAGGGTCAGATACGCAGTATTTT. The chain uses TRBV5-1 and TRBJ2-3; no reliable D call. In germline, CDR1 is SGHRS, CDR2 YFSETQ. V was shortened by 4 bases and J by 4 bases, with 13 bases between the two germline ends. CDR3 length equals 14 residues.

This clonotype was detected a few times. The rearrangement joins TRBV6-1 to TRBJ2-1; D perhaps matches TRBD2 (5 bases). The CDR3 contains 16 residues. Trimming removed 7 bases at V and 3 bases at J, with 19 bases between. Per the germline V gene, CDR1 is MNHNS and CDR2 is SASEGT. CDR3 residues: CASKGSGPGDYNEQFF. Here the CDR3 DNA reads TGTGCCAGCAAGGGTTCAGGCCCCGGGGACTACAATGAGCAGTTCTTC.

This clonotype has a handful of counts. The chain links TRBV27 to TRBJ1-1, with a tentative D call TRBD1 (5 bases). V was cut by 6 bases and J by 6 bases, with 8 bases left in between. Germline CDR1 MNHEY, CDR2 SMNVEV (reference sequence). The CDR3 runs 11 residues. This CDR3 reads CASSGGAEAFF. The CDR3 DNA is TGTGCCAGCAGCGGGGGGGCTGAAGCTTTCTTT.

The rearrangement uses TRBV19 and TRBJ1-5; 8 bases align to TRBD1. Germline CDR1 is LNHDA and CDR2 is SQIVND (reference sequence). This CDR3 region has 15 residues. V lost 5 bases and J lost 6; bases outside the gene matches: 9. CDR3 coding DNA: TGTGCCAGTAGTCTGACAGGGGCTCAAAGTCAGCCCCAGCATTTT. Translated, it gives CASSLTGAQSQPQHF.

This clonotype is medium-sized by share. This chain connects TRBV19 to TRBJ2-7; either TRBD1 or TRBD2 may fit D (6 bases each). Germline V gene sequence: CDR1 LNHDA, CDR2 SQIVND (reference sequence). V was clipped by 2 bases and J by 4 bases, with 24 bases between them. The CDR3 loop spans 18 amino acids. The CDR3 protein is CASSILVRRGGQGYEQYF. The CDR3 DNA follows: TGTGCCAGTAGTATATTGGTTCGGCGTGGAGGGCAGGGGTACGAGCAGTACTTC.

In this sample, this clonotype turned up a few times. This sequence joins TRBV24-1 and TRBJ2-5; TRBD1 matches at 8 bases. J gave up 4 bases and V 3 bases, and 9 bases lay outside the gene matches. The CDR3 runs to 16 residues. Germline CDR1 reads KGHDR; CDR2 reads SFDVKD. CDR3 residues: CATSDEPGQALETQYF. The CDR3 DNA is TGTGCCACCAGTGATGAACCGGGACAGGCTCTAGAGACCCAGTACTTC.

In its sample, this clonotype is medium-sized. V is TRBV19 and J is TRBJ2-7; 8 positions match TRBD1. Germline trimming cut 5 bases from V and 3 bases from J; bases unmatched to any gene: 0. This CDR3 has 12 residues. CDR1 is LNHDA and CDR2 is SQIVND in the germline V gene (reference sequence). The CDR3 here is CASSGQGYEQYF. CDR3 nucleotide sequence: TGTGCCAGTAGTGGACAGGGCTACGAGCAGTACTTC.